This T cell receptor beta chain is drawn from a study of blood T cell repertoires in COVID-19. The CDR3 sequence is 17 residues long. V shed 5 bases and J 3 bases; nucleotides not matched to a gene: 7. CDR1 is SGHTA, CDR2 FQGNSA, per germline. Using immunoSEQ multiplex PCR, the repertoire was profiled, and TCRdb retains in-frame clones only, with some absent. Among roughly 200,000 clones, about 80% were seen once, and the ten largest hold about 5%. The sequencing sample was made of PBMCs or T cells enriched from blood (not recorded which). The chain has TRBV7-2 and TRBJ2-1; TRBD2 aligns across 13 bases. The clonotype comes from a woman aged 60 to 75 with acute COVID-19. This CDR3 is CASSPGLAGRYYNEQFF. The CDR3 nucleotides read TGTGCCAGCAGCCCGGGACTAGCGGGGAGATACTACAATGAGCAGTTCTTC. The full variable domain, rest sourced from reference TRBV7-2 and TRBJ2-1, is GAGVSQSPSNKVTEKGKDVELRCDPISGHTALYWYRQSLGQGLEFLIYFQGNSAPDKSGLPSDRFSAERTGGSVSTLTIQRTQQEDSAVYLCASSPGLAGRYYNEQFFGPGTRLTVL.